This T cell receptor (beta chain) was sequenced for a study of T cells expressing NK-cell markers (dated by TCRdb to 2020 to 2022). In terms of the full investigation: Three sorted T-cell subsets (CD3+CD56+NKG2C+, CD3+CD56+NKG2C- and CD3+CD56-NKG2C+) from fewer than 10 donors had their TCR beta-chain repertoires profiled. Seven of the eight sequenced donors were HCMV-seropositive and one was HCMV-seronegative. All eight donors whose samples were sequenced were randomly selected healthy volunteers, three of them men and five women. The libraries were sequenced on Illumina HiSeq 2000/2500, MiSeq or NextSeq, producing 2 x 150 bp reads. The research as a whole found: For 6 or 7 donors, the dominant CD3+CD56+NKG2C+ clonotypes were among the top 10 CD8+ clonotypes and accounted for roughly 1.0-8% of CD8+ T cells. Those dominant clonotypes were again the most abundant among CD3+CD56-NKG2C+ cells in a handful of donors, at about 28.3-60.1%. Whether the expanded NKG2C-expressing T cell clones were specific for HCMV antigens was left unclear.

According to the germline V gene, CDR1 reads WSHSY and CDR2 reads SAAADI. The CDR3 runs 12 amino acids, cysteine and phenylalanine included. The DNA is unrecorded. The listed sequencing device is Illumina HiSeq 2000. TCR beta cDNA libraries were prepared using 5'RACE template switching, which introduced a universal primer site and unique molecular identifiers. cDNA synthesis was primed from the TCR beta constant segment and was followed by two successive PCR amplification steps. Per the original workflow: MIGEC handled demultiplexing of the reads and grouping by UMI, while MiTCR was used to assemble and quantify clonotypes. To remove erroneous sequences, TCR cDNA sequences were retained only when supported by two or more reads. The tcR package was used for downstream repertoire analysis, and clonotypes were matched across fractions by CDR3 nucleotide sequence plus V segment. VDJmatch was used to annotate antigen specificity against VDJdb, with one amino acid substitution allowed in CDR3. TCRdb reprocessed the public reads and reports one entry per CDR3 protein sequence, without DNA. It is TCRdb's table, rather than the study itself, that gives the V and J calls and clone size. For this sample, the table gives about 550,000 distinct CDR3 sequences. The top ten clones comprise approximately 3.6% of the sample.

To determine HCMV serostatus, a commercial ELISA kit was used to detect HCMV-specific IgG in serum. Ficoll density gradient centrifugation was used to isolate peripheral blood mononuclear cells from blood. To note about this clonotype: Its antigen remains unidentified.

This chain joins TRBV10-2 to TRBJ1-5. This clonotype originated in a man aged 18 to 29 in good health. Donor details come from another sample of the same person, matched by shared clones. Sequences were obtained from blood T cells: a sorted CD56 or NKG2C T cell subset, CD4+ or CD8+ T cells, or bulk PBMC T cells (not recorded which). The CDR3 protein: CASSEGNQPQHF.